This T cell receptor beta chain originates from a study of blood T cells in healthy people across ages. Whole-study findings and limits: Unsorted PBMCs blocked a conclusive comparison of naive and antigen-experienced cells. With naive T cell percentage, TCR beta diversity showed a strong correlation.

A second PCR, run for about 7 to 11 cycles, used a sample-barcoded 5' primer plus a J-beta primer mix. TCRdb ran MiXCR on the 5' RACE reads and lists one entry per CDR3 protein. Here the sample spans under 700,000 distinct CDR3 sequences, more than 20% being singletons. In the case of this clonotype: What it recognizes is unknown.

The V gene's germline CDR1 is SGHTS and CDR2 YDEGEE. This CDR3 region has 14 residues. Between the trimmed V and J ends, which lost 2 bases and 5 bases, there was a span of 13 bases. Each donor gave ten milliliters of peripheral blood. These sequences were also reported in another study, on T cells of mothers and their children. That publication notes: Unrelated mother-child pairs always had slightly, but never significantly, lower normalized overlap than related pairs.

The rearrangement links TRBV5-8 to TRBJ1-2; D not resolved. The sample was blood. This receptor was taken from a boy aged 10-17 years in good health. The CDR3 region is CASSFRTKGYGYTF. In nucleotides, the CDR3 is TGTGCCAGCAGCTTTAGGACGAAGGGTTATGGCTACACCTTC.